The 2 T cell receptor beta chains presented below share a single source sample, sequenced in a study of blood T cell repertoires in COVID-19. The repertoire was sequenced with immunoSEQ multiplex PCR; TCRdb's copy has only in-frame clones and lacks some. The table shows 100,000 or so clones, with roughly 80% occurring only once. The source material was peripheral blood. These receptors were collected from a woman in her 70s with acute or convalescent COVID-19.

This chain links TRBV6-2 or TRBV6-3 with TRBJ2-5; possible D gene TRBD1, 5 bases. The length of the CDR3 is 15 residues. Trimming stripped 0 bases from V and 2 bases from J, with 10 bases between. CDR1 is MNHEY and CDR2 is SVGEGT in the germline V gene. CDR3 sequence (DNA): TGTGCCAGCAGTTACTCGTGGGGCGGTCAAGAGACCCAGTACTTC. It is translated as CASSYSWGGQETQYF.

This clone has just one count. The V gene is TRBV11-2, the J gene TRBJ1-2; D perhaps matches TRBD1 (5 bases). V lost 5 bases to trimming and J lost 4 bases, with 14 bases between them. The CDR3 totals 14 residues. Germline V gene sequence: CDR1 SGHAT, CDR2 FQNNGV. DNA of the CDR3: TGTGCCAGCAGCCCCCAAAGGGGTAGCTATGGCTACACCTTC. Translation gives CASSPQRGSYGYTF.